Below, 22 T cell receptor beta chains from the same sample are listed, as sequenced in a study of blood T cell repertoires in COVID-19. Only in-frame clones appear in the TCRdb table, and some are missing; sequencing was by immunoSEQ multiplex PCR. The sample holds 430,000 or so clones, over 75% seen once. Sample: PBMCs or T cells enriched from blood (not recorded which). All receptors derive from a woman in her thirties or forties who had recovered from COVID-19.

The chain couples TRBV11-3 to TRBJ2-5; 9 nucleotides agree with TRBD2. V trimming: 5 bases; J trimming: 4 bases; junction bases outside the gene matches: 8. CDR1 SGHNT and CDR2 YENEEA come from the germline V gene. The CDR3 extends over 15 amino acids. The CDR3 protein is CASSLLAGAGETQYF. CDR3 DNA sequence: TGTGCCAGCAGCCTTTTAGCGGGAGCAGGAGAGACCCAGTACTTC. Combining the CDR3 with reference TRBV11-3 and TRBJ2-5 gives the whole variable domain EAGVVQSPRYKIIEKKQPVAFWCNPISGHNTLYWYLQNLGQGPELLIRYENEEAVDDSQLPKDRFSAERLKGVDSTLKIQPAELGDSAVYLCASSLLAGAGETQYFGPGTRLLVL.

V gene TRBV30 combines with J gene TRBJ2-1; a possible D gene is TRBD2 (6 bases). The CDR3 has 14 amino acids. CDR1 GTSNPN and CDR2 SVGIG come from the germline V gene (reference sequence). Between the trimmed V and J ends, which lost 2 bases and 7 bases, there was a span of 15 bases. The CDR3 DNA reads as TGTGCCTGGAGTTCCGCAAGCGGGTGGAATGAGCAGTTCTTC. Its translation: CAWSSASGWNEQFF.

This clone showed up just once. The chain has TRBV5-4 and TRBJ2-1; possibly TRBD2 for D (6 bases). From germline, CDR1 is SGHNT and CDR2 YYREEE (reference sequence). The CDR3 loop spans 14 amino acids. V lost 1 base to trimming and J lost 10 bases, with 15 bases between them. Written as DNA, the CDR3 is TGTGCCAGCAGCTTGACTGGCGGGGTAGGGGAGCAGTTCTTC. Protein sequence: CASSLTGGVGEQFF.

DNA for the CDR3: TGTGCCAGTAGTCTACCGGGACTAGCGGTAAACACCGGGGAGCTGTTTTTT. Its protein is CASSLPGLAVNTGELFF. V is TRBV19 and J is TRBJ2-2; the match to TRBD2 covers 11 bases. Germline CDR1 and CDR2: LNHDA and SQIVND (reference sequence). This CDR3 has 17 residues. The junction had 7 bases not matched to a gene; V was cut back by 5 bases and J by 2 bases.

This chain joins TRBV10-3 and TRBJ2-7; TRBD2 is a possible D gene (6 bases). CDR3 length: 18 amino acids. Germline V lookup: CDR1 ENHRY, CDR2 SYGVKD. The V and J ends lost 4 bases and 0 bases respectively, with 22 bases between them. This CDR3 is CAISVPPAVAVGSYEQYF. In DNA, the CDR3 is TGTGCCATCAGTGTGCCCCCAGCGGTAGCGGTTGGCTCCTACGAGCAGTACTTC.

This chain links TRBV6-5 with TRBJ1-1; D gene uncertain. CDR1 and CDR2 from the germline V gene are MNHEY and SVGAGI. CDR3 size: 15 residues. V lost 4 bases and J 4 bases, leaving 16 bases between the germline ends. For the CDR3, the DNA is TGTGCCAGCAGTTGGAGTCTCTCTTTGAGCACTGAAGCTTTCTTT. Amino acids: CASSWSLSLSTEAFF.

The chain couples TRBV2 to TRBJ1-5, with D possibly matching TRBD1 (5 bases). The CDR3 loop spans 13 amino acids. Germline-derived CDR1 and CDR2 are SNHLY and FYNNEI. V lost 8 bases and J lost 3, with 11 bases in between. The CDR3 DNA follows: TGTGCCAGCCGCGGGGGTCTCAATCAGCCCCAGCATTTT. This translates into CASRGGLNQPQHF.

The chain recombines TRBV6-5 with TRBJ1-4; no clear D gene. V lost 6 bases, J lost 0 bases, and 5 bases lay in between. This CDR3 comprises 13 residues. Germline-derived CDR1 and CDR2 are MNHEY and SVGAGI. CDR3 sequence: CASRLTTNEKLFF. The CDR3, as DNA: TGTGCCAGCAGACTAACAACTAATGAAAAACTGTTTTTT.

This rearrangement joins TRBV30 to TRBJ1-2; no definite D call. Trimming removed 4 bases at V and 7 bases at J, with 13 bases between. This CDR3 has 12 residues. Germline lookup yields CDR1 GTSNPN and CDR2 SVGIG (reference sequence). Here the CDR3 reads CAWMRQMGGYTF. The CDR3 coding sequence is TGTGCCTGGATGAGGCAAATGGGTGGCTACACCTTC.

This clone was found once. This chain connects TRBV4-2 to TRBJ1-5; tentative D call: TRBD1 (5 bases). The CDR3 has 15 residues. With 1 base removed from V and 5 bases from J, the gap between germline ends came to 12 bases. Germline CDR1 reads LGHNA; CDR2 reads YNFKEQ. The CDR3 region has the DNA TGTGCCAGCAGCCAAGGAATTCGCAGGGATCAGCCCCAGCATTTT. It encodes CASSQGIRRDQPQHF.

The chain links TRBV19 to TRBJ2-6; 8 bases match TRBD2. The V gene end was trimmed by 3 bases and the J gene end by 1 base; junction bases not matched to a gene: 5. The CDR3 consists of 17 residues. CDR1 is LNHDA, CDR2 SQIVND, per germline (reference sequence). The CDR3 reads CASSILGLGSGANVLTF. The CDR3 region has the DNA TGTGCCAGTAGTATCCTGGGACTAGGATCTGGGGCCAACGTCCTGACTTTC.

The gene calls are TRBV27 and TRBJ2-1; TRBD2 aligns across 11 bases. V dropped 3 bases and J dropped 4; count of bases not matched to a gene: 2. The CDR3 has 15 amino acids. CDR1 is MNHEY and CDR2 is SMNVEV in the germline V gene (reference sequence). DNA for the CDR3: TGTGCCAGCAGTTTCCGACTAGCGGGGTACAATGAGCAGTTCTTC. Encoded protein: CASSFRLAGYNEQFF.

The chain has TRBV15 and TRBJ1-3; D call uncertain. The CDR3 consists of 16 residues. V shed 0 bases and J shed 0 bases, with 9 bases lying between them. CDR1 is LNHNV, CDR2 YYDKDF, per germline (reference sequence). The chain's CDR3 is CATSREVGSSGNTIYF. CDR3 nucleotide sequence: TGTGCCACCAGCAGAGAAGTGGGGAGCTCTGGAAACACCATATATTTT.

CDR3 sequence reads: CASSQAQRGGGEKLFF. CDR3 sequence (DNA): TGTGCCAGCAGCCAAGCCCAACGGGGGGGAGGGGAAAAACTGTTTTTT. The chain couples TRBV4-2 to TRBJ1-4; TRBD1 is a possible D gene (5 bases). Germline V CDR1 and CDR2: LGHNA, YNFKEQ. This CDR3 is 16 amino acids long. The V end lost 1 base, the J end lost 8 bases, and 17 bases lay between the germline ends.

The chain employs TRBV18 and TRBJ2-7; the D gene is possibly TRBD2 (6 bases). Germline CDR1 reads KGHSH; CDR2 reads LQKENI. The CDR3 has 15 amino acids. V gave up 3 bases and J gave up 3 bases, with 15 bases separating them. The CDR3 loop reads CASSPGGSTVYEQYF. CDR3 nucleotide sequence: TGTGCCAGCTCACCCGGGGGTTCTACGGTCTACGAGCAGTACTTC.

This clone came up once. The rearrangement uses TRBV11-3 and TRBJ2-1; the match to TRBD2 covers 7 bases. The germline V gene encodes CDR1 SGHNT and CDR2 YENEEA. The CDR3 has 16 residues. V lost 5 bases to trimming and J lost 0 bases; unmatched junction nucleotides: 7. CDR3 protein: CASSLLLAGSYNEQFF. DNA for the CDR3: TGTGCCAGCAGCCTGCTTTTAGCGGGCTCCTACAATGAGCAGTTCTTC.

The CDR3 nucleotides read TGCGCCAGCAGCCAAGATCCCGGAGGACAGGCTGGCCAGGGCTACACCTTC. Translation gives CASSQDPGGQAGQGYTF. V gene TRBV4-1 combines with J gene TRBJ1-2; 7 nucleotides line up with TRBD1. The V gene's germline CDR1 is MGHRA and CDR2 YSYEKL. J was trimmed by 8 bases and V by 0 bases; bases with no gene match: 15. The CDR3 runs 17 residues.

The CDR3 nucleotides are TGTGCCAGTAGTATAGGGTGGACAGGGGACTCTCTTCAGTACTTC. This codes for CASSIGWTGDSLQYF. The V and J genes are TRBV19 and TRBJ2-4; 9 positions match TRBD1. V was pared by 1 base and J by 11 bases, with 9 bases of the junction left unmatched. CDR3 size: 15 residues. Looked up from germline, CDR1 is LNHDA and CDR2 is SQIVND (reference sequence).

This clone was seen only a few times. The DNA of the CDR3 is TGTGCCAGTAGTGGGACAGGGCATCAGCCCCAGCATTTT. This translates into CASSGTGHQPQHF. The chain combines TRBV19 with TRBJ1-5; TRBD1 aligns across 9 bases. The CDR3 length is 13 residues. Germline values: CDR1 LNHDA, CDR2 SQIVND (reference sequence). V gave up 5 bases and J gave up 5 bases; unmatched junction bases: 1.

The rearrangement links TRBV29-1 to TRBJ2-7; D not resolved. The germline CDR1 and CDR2 sequences are SQVTM and ANQGSEA. This CDR3 is built from 12 residues. Trimming removed 4 bases at V and 0 bases at J, with 7 bases between. The CDR3 DNA reads TGCAGCGTTGGGGCACCCTCCTACGAGCAGTACTTC. Its protein product is CSVGAPSYEQYF.

The J gene is TRBJ1-1, the V gene TRBV6-5; D unclear. Trimming removed 6 bases at V and 4 bases at J, with 6 bases between. CDR3 size: 11 residues. The germline CDR1 and CDR2 sequences are MNHEY and SVGAGI. CDR3 amino acids: CASRAVTEAFF. CDR3 nucleotide sequence: TGTGCCAGCAGGGCGGTCACTGAAGCTTTCTTT.

This clone appeared once. V gene TRBV12-3 or TRBV12-4 combines with J gene TRBJ1-3, with D possibly TRBD1 on 5 matching bases. The ends were cut back, 7 bases at V and 3 bases at J, with 7 bases in the middle. The CDR3 has 12 amino acids. In DNA form, the CDR3 reads TGTGCCAGCATGACAGATGGAAACACCATATATTTT. Amino acids: CASMTDGNTIYF.